This note documents a single T cell receptor beta chain sequence. Its antigen is not identified. This table comes from immunoSEQ multiplex PCR, and its TCRdb copy is limited to in-frame clones, with some not included. The sample shows around 150,000 clones, roughly 89% of them seen only once. The CDR3 sequence is 14 residues long. Trimming cost V 3 bases and J 2 bases, with 11 bases left between them. Germline V lookup: CDR1 SGHVS, CDR2 FQNEAQ. The sample belongs to a study of T cell responses to AZD1222 COVID-19 vaccine. Broader study findings: Spike-specific TCR breadth and depth grew following two AZD1222 doses. Possibly, clonal diversity was underestimated; donors were largely white British and included more females. Regions left unmutated in variants are reportedly the target of nearly half of spike-specific TCRs. Only a handful of AZD1222 recipients, several in all, had baseline seropositivity.

The sequencing here drew on peripheral blood, taken on day 0 of AZD1222 vaccination. The V gene is TRBV7-8, the J gene TRBJ2-7; D is perhaps TRBD1 (5 bases). The TCR was taken from an adult in good health. The CDR3 DNA reads TGTGCCAGCAGCTTTAAGGACAAACCCTACGAGCAGTACTTC. The encoded protein is CASSFKDKPYEQYF.